Given below is one T cell receptor beta chain in context. V shed 6 bases and J shed 3 bases, with 12 bases lying between them. Germline V gene lookup returns CDR1 ENHRY and CDR2 SYGVKD. The CDR3 extends over 13 amino acids. This sample was taken from a study of blood T cell repertoires in COVID-19. TCRdb's copy holds only in-frame clones and misses some; the assay was immunoSEQ multiplex PCR. The repertoire includes 200,000 to 250,000 clones, 88% of them detected once, and just over 2.5% sits in the top ten. Across about two dozen US areas, participants ranged in age from roughly 18 to 95 years. Which cohort a participant joined came from the clinical history participants gave.

The receptor comes from a woman aged 25 to 45 who had recovered from COVID-19. Sample: PBMCs or T cells enriched from blood (not recorded which). The rearrangement joins TRBV10-3 to TRBJ2-7; a weak D match, TRBD1 (6 bases). As DNA, the CDR3 is TGTGCCATCAGCCCAACAGGGAACTACGAGCAGTACTTC. This gives the protein CAISPTGNYEQYF.